This T cell receptor (beta chain) was sequenced in a study of shared clonotypes between healthy human individuals. Across the study: Each donor's CD4 naive and CD4 memory cells filled three plates apiece, CD8 naive two, and CD8 memory one.

The germline CDR1 and CDR2 sequences are SGHAT and FQNNGV. CDR3 length: 15 residues. Trimming took off 1 base at V and 7 bases at J, with 16 bases between the two ends. Clones were read by immunoSEQ multiplex PCR, and TCRdb kept only the in-frame ones, dropping some. The repertoire holds around 240,000 clones, 50% to 75% seen once, with around 10% in the top ten. The source is a man younger than 40 in good health. Sequenced material: memory CD4+ T cells sorted from blood. Subset here: CD45RA-negative fraction. The V and J genes are TRBV11-2 and TRBJ2-5; tentatively, D is TRBD1 or TRBD2 (6 bases each). The CDR3 loop reads CASSLGTGEGGTQYF. Written as DNA, the CDR3 is TGTGCCAGCAGCTTAGGGACCGGAGAGGGGGGGACCCAGTACTTC.